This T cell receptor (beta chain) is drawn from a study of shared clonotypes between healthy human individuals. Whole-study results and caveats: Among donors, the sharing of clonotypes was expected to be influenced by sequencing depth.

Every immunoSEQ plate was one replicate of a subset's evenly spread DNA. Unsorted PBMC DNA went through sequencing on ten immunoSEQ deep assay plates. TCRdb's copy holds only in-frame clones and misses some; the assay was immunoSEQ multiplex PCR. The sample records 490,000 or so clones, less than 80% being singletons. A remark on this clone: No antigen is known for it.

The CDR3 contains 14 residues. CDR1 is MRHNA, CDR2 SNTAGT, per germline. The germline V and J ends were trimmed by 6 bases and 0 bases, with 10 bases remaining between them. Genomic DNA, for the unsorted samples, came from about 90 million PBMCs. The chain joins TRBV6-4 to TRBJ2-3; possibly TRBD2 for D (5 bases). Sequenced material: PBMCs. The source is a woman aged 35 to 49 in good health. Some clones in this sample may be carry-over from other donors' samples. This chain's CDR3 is CASSPGISTDTQYF. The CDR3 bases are TGTGCCAGCAGCCCCGGGATTAGCACAGATACGCAGTATTTT.